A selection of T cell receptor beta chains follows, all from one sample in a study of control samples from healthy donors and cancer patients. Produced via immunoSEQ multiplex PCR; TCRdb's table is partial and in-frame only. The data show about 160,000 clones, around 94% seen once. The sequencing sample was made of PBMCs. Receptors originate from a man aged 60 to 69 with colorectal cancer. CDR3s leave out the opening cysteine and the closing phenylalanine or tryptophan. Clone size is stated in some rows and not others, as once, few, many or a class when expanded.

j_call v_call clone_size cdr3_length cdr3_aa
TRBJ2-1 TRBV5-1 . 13 ASSRTSGSYNEQF
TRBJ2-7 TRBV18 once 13 ASSRIGTGSYEQY
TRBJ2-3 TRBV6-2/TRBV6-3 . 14 ASSQTLTSSTDTQY
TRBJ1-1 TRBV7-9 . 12 ASSIRNMNTEAF
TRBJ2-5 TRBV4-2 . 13 ASSPLTGGRETQY
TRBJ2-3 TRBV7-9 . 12 ASSFSGGAVPQY
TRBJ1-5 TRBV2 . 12 ASTEGQGHQPQH
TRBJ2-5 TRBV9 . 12 ASSPGQGQETQY
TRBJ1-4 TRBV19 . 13 ASSMGGGAGEKLF
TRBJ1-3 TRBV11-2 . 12 ASSLGPSGNTIY
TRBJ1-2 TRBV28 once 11 ASSFGQPYGYT
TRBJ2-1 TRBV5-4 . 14 ASSLGGDRGFNEQF
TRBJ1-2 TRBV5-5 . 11 ASSFKQDNGYT
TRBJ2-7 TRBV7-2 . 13 ASSLGGTGPYEQY
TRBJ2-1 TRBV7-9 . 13 ASSLFAGKQDEQF
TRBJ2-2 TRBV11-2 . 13 ASSLVTRELGELF
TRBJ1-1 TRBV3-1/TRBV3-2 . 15 ASSLFTGTRLGTEAF
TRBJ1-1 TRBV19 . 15 ASSPFVDSLMNTEAF
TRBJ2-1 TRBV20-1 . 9 SASWNNEQF
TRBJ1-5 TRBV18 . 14 ASSPVGGGSNQPQH
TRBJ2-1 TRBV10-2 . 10 ASSEAYNEQF
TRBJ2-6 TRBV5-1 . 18 ASSSEALMGVGSGANVLT
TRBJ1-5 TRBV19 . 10 ATRQGDQPQH
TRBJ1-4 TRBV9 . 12 ASSASGGSEKLF
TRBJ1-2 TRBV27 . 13 ASSWAGTENYGYT
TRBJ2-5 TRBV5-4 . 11 ASSSTPRETQY
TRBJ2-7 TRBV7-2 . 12 ASSPGTGMSEQY
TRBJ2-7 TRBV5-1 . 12 ASSLGTGLREQY
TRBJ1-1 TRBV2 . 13 ASSEDQGLNTEAF
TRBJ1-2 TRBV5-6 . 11 ASSLTGLDGYT
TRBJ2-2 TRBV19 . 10 ASRLGAGELF
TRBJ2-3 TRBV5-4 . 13 ASSLEGGSTDTQY
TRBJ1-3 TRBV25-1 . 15 ASSVTGTSLSGNTIY
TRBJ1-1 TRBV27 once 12 ASRDLALNTEAF
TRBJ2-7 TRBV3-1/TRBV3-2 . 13 ASSHQGRRRGEQY
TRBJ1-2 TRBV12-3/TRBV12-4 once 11 ASSLGPNYGYT
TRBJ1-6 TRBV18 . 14 ASSLRTGGDNSPLH
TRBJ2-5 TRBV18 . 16 ASSPIPRQGATEETQY
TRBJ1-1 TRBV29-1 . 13 SVADITGVFTEAF
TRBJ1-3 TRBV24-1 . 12 ATSDPGPGNTIY